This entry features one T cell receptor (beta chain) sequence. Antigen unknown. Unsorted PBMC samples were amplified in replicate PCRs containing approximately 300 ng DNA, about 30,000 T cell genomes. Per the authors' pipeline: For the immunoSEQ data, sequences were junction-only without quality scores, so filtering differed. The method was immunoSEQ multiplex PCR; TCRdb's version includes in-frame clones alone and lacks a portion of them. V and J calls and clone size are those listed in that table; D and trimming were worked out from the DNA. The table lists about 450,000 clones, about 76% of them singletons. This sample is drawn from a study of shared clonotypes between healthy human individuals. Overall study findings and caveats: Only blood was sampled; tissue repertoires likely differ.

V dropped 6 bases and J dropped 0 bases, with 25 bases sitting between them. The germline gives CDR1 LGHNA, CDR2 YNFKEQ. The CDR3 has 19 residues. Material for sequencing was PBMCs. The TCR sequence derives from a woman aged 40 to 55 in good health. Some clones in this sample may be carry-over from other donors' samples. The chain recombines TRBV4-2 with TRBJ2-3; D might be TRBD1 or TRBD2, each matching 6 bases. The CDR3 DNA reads TGTGCCAGCAGTCCCAGGTGGGGGGCGGCGAACCCTAGCACAGATACGCAGTATTTT. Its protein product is CASSPRWGAANPSTDTQYF.